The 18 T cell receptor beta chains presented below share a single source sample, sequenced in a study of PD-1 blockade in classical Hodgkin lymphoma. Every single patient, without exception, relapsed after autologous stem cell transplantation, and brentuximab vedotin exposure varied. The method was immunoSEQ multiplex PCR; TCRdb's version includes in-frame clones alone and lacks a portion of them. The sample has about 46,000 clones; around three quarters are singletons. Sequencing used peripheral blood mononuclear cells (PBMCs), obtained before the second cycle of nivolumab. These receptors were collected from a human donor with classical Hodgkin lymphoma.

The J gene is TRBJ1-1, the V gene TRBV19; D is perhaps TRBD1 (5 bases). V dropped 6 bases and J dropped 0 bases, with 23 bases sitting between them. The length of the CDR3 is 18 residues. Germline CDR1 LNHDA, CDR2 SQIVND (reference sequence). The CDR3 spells CASRGSTVPVSMNTEAFF. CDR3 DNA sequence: TGTGCCAGTAGGGGGTCGACAGTTCCAGTCTCCATGAACACTGAAGCTTTCTTT.

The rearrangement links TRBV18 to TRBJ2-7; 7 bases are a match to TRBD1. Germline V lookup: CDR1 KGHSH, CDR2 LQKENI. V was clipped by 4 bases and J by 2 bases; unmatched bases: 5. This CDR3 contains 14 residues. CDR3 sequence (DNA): TGTGCCAGCTCACGTTCGACAGGGACCTACGAGCAGTACTTC. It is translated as CASSRSTGTYEQYF.

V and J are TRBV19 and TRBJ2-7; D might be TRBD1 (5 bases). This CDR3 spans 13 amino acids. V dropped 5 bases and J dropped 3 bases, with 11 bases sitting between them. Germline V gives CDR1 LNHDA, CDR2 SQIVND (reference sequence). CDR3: CASSLTVYYEQYF. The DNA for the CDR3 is TGTGCCAGTAGTCTGACAGTCTACTACGAGCAGTACTTC.

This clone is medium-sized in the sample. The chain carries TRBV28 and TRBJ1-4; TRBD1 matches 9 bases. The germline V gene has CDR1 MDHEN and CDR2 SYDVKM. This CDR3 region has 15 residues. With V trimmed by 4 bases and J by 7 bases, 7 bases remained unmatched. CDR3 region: CASSSLQGAGEKLFF. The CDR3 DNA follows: TGTGCCAGCAGTTCACTACAGGGGGCCGGTGAAAAACTGTTTTTT.

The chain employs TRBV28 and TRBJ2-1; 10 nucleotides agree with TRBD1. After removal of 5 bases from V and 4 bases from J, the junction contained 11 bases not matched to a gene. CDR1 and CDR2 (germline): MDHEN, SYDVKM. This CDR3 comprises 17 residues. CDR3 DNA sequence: TGTGCCAGCAGTGTCCCGGGACAGGGGCTGGGTTACAATGAGCAGTTCTTC. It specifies CASSVPGQGLGYNEQFF.

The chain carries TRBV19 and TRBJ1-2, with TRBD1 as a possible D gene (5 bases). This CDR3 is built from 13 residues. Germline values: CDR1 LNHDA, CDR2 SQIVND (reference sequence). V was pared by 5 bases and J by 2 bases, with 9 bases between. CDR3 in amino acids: CASSFRANYGYTF. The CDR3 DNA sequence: TGTGCCAGTAGTTTCAGGGCCAACTATGGCTACACCTTC.

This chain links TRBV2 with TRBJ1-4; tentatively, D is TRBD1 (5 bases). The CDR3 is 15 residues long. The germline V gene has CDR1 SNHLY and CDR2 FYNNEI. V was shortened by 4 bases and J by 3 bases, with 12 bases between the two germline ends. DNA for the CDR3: TGTGCCAGCAGTGCAGCGGACATACCTAATGAAAAACTGTTTTTT. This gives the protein CASSAADIPNEKLFF.

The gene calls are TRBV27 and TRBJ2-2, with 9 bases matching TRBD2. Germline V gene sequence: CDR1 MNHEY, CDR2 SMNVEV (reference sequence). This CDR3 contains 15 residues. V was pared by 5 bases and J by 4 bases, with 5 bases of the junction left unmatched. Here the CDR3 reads CASSPLAGTTGELFF. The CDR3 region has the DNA TGTGCCAGCAGTCCGCTAGCGGGAACCACCGGGGAGCTGTTTTTT.

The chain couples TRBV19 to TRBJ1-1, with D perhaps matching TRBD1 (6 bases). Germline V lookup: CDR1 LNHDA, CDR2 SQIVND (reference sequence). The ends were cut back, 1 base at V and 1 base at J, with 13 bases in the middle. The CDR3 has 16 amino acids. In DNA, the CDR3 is TGTGCCAGTAGTATAGGGGGGGCTGCGGGGAACACTGAAGCTTTCTTT. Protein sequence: CASSIGGAAGNTEAFF.

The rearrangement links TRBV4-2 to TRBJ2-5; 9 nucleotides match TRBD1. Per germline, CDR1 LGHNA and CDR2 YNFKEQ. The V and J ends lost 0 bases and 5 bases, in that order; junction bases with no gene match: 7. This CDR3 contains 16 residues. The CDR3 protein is CASSQDRTGDRETQYF. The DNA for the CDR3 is TGTGCCAGCAGCCAAGATCGGACAGGGGATCGGGAGACCCAGTACTTC.

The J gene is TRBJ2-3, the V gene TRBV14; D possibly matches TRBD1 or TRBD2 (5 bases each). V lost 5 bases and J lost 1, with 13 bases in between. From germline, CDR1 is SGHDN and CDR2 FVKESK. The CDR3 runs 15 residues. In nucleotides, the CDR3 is TGTGCCAGCAGCTTACAGAGGGGAGGCACAGATACGCAGTATTTT. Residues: CASSLQRGGTDTQYF.

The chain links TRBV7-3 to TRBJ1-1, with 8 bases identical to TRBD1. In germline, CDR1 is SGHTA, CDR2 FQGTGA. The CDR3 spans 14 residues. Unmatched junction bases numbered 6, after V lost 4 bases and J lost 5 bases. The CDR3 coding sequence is TGTGCCAGCAGCTCCCGGACAGGGAGTACTGAAGCTTTCTTT. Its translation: CASSSRTGSTEAFF. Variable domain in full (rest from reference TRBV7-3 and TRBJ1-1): GAGVSQTPSNKVTEKGKYVELRCDPISGHTALYWYRQSLGQGPEFLIYFQGTGAADDSGLPNDRFFAVRPEGSVSTLKIQRTERGDSAVYLCASSSRTGSTEAFFGQGTRLTVV.

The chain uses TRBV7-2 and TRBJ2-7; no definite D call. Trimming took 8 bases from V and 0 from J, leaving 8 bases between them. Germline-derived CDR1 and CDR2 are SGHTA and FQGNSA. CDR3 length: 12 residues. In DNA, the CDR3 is TGTGCCAGCGGAGCGCTCTCCTACGAGCAGTACTTC. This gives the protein CASGALSYEQYF.

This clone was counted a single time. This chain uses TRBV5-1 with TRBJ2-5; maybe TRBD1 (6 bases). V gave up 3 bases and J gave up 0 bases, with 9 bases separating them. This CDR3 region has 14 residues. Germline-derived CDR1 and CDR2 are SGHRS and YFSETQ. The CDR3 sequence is CASSSQGYQETQYF. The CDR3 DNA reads TGCGCCAGCAGCTCTCAGGGGTACCAAGAGACCCAGTACTTC.

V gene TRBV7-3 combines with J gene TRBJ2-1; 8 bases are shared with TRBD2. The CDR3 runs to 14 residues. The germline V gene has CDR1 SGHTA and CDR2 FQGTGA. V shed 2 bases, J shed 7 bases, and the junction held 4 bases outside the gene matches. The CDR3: CASSLAGGRNEQFF. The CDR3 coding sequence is TGTGCCAGCAGCTTAGCGGGGGGCAGGAATGAGCAGTTCTTC. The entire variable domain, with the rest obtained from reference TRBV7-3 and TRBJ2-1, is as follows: GAGVSQTPSNKVTEKGKYVELRCDPISGHTALYWYRQSLGQGPEFLIYFQGTGAADDSGLPNDRFFAVRPEGSVSTLKIQRTERGDSAVYLCASSLAGGRNEQFFGPGTRLTVL.

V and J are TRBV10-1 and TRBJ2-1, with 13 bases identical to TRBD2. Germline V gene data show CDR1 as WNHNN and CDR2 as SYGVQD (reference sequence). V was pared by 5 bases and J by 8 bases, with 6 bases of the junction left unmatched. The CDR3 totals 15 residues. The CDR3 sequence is CASSLGLAGVHEQFF. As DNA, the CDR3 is TGCGCCAGCAGTCTAGGACTAGCGGGAGTCCATGAGCAGTTCTTC.

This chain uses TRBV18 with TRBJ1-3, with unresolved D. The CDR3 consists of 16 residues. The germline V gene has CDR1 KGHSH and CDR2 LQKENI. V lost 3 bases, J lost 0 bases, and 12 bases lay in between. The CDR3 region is CASSPTDGYSGNTIYF. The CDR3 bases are TGTGCCAGCTCACCTACCGATGGGTACTCTGGAAACACCATATATTTT. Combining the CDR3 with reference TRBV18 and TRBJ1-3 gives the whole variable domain NAGVMQNPRHLVRRRGQEARLRCSPMKGHSHVYWYRQLPEEGLKFMVYLQKENIIDESGMPKERFSAEFPKEGPSILRIQQVVRGDSAAYFCASSPTDGYSGNTIYFGEGSWLTVV.

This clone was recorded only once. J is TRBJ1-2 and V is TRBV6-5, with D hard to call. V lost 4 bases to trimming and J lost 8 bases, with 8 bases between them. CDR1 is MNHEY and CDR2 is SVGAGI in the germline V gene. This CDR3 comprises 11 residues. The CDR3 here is CASSSPRGYTF. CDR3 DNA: TGTGCCAGCAGTTCCCCACGGGGCTACACCTTC.